At least ten counts were recorded for the clone carrying this T cell receptor (beta chain). Patients were excluded because of uncontrolled infection, other autoimmune disease, pregnancy or lactation. PBMCs were collected from a roughly 10 ml volume of fresh peripheral blood. These data come from a study of T cells in Graves' hyperthyroidism and ophthalmopathy. RNA transcripts gave rise to amplified TCR beta CDR3 regions. The HTBI primer set served for first-round RT-PCR of the TCR CDR3. TCRdb redid the calling of the multiplex PCR reads with MiXCR, one entry per CDR3 protein. Among 350,000 to 450,000 distinct CDR3 sequences, roughly an eighth were seen once, and the ten largest hold 25% to 30%. Germline-derived CDR1 and CDR2 are MGHDK and SYGVNS. The CDR3 runs 15 residues. V lost 2 bases, J lost 3 bases, and 2 bases stayed unmatched.

The chain uses TRBV25-1 and TRBJ2-3, with TRBD2 matching 10 bases. The sample was blood. The receptor was derived from a man aged 45 to 65 with Graves' ophthalmopathy. The CDR3 region is CASSESGRETDTQYF. The CDR3 nucleotides are TGTGCCAGCAGTGAAAGCGGGAGGGAAACAGATACGCAGTATTTT.